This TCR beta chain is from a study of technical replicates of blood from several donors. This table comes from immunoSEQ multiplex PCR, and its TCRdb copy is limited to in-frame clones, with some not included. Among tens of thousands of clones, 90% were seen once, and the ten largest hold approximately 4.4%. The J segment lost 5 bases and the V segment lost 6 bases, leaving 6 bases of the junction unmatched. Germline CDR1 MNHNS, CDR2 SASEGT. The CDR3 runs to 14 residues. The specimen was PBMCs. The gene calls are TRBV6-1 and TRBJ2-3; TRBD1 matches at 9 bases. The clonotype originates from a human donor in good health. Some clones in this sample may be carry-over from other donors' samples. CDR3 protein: CASRRTGVGDTQYF. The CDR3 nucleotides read TGTGCCAGCAGGAGGACAGGGGTGGGAGATACGCAGTATTTT.